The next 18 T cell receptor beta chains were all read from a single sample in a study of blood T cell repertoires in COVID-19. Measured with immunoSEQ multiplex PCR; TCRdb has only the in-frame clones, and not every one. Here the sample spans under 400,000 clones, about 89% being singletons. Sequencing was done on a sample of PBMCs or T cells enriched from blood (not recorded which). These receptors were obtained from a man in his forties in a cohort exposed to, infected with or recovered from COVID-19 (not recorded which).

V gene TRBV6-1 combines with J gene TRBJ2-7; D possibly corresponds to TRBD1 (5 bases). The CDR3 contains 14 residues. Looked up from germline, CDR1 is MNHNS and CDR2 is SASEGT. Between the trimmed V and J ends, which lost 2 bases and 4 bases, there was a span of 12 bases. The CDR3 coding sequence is TGTGCCAGCAGTGAAAGGGGCAGGGCTTACGAGCAGTACTTC. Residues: CASSERGRAYEQYF.

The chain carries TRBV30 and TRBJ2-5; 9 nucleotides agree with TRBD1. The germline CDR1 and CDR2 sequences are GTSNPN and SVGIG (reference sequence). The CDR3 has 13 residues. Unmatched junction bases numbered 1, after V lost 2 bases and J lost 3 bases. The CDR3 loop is CAWSTGGKETQYF. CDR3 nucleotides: TGTGCCTGGAGTACAGGGGGCAAAGAGACCCAGTACTTC.

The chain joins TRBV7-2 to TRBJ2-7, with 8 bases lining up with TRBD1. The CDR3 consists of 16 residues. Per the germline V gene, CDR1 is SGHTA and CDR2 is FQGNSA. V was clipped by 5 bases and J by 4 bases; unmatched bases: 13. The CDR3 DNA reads TGTGCCAGCAGCCCCGGGTTCCAGACAGGGGCTTACGAGCAGTACTTC. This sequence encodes CASSPGFQTGAYEQYF.

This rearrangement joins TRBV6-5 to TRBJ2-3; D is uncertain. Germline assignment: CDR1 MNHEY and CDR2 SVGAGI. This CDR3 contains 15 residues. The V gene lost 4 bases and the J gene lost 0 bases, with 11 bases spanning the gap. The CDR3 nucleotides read TGTGCCAGCAGTTCCGCTAGGTCTAGCACAGATACGCAGTATTTT. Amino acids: CASSSARSSTDTQYF.

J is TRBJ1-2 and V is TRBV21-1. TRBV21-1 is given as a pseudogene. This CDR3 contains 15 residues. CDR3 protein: CASSISRESRYGYTF. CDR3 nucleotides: TGTGCCAGCAGCATCTCACGGGAAAGTCGGTATGGCTACACCTTC.

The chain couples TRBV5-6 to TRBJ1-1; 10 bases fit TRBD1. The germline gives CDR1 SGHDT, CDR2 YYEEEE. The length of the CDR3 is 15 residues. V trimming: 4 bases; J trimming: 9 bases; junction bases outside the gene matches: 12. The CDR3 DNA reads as TGTGCCAGCAGCCTTCTGCGACAGGGGGCGAGAAAAGCTTTCTTT. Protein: CASSLLRQGARKAFF.

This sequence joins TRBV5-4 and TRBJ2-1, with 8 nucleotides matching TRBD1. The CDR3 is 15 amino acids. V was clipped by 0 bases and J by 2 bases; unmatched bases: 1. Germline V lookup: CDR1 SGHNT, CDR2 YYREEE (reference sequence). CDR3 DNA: TGTGCCAGCAGCTTGGGACAGGGGACCTACAATGAGCAGTTCTTC. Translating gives CASSLGQGTYNEQFF.

The CDR3 protein is CASSSRGGASGRLREQFF. CDR3 sequence (DNA): TGTGCCAGCAGCAGTCGCGGGGGCGCTAGCGGGAGATTGCGGGAGCAGTTCTTC. The V call is TRBV27, the J call TRBJ2-1; 10 bases are a match to TRBD2. V shed 6 bases and J 10 bases; nucleotides not matched to a gene: 21. This CDR3 region has 18 residues. Germline assignment: CDR1 MNHEY and CDR2 SMNVEV (reference sequence).

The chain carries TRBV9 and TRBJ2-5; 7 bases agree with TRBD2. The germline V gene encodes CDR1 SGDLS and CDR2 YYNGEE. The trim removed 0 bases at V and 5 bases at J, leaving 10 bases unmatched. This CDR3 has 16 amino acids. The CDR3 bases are TGTGCCAGCAGCGTAGAAGCGGGATTCGTTCTGGAGACCCAGTACTTC. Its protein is CASSVEAGFVLETQYF.

The CDR3 DNA reads TGCGCCAGCAGCGCCCGATCCACTAGCGGACAAGAGACCCAGTACTTC. Amino acid sequence: CASSARSTSGQETQYF. V is TRBV5-1 and J is TRBJ2-5; 8 bases are a match to TRBD2. The CDR3 runs to 16 residues. J gave up 2 bases and V 4 bases, and 10 bases lay outside the gene matches. Germline CDR1 and CDR2: SGHRS and YFSETQ.

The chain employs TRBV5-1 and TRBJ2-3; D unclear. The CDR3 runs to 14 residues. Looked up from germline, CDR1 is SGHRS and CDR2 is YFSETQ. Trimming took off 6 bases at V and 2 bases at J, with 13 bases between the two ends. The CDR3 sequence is CASKWSVYTDTQYF. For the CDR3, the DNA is TGCGCCAGCAAGTGGAGCGTATACACAGATACGCAGTATTTT.

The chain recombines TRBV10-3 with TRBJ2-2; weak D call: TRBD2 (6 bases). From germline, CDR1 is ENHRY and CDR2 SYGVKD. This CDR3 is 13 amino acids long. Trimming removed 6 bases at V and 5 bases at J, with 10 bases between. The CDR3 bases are TGTGCCATCAGCGGGAGAGAAACCGGGGAGCTGTTTTTT. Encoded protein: CAISGRETGELFF.

The CDR3 DNA sequence: TGCGCCAGCAGCCCGACGGACAGGGGAGTGGGTGGCTACACCTTC. As protein: CASSPTDRGVGGYTF. The rearrangement links TRBV5-1 to TRBJ1-2; the match to TRBD1 covers 9 bases. Germline V CDR1 and CDR2: SGHRS, YFSETQ. This CDR3 spans 15 amino acids. The V and J ends lost 4 bases and 7 bases, in that order; junction bases with no gene match: 11.

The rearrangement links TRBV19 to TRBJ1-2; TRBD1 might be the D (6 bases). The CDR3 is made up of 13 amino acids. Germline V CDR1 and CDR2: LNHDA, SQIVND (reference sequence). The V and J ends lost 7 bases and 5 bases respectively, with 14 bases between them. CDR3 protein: CASTARGGYGYTF. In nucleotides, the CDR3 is TGTGCCAGTACCGCCAGAGGGGGATATGGCTACACCTTC.

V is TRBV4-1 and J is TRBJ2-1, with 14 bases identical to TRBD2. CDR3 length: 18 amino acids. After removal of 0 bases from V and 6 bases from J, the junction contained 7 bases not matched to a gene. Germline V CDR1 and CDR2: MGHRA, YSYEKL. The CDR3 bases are TGCGCCAGCAGCCAAGATCCGGGACTAGCGGGAGTATCCAATGAGCAGTTCTTC. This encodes CASSQDPGLAGVSNEQFF.

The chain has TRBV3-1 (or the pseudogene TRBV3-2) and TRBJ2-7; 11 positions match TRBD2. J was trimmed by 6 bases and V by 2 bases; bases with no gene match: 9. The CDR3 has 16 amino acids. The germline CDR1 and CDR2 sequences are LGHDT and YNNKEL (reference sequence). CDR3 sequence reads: CASSQINLAGGGEQYF. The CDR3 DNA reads TGTGCCAGCAGCCAAATTAATCTAGCGGGAGGTGGCGAGCAGTACTTC.

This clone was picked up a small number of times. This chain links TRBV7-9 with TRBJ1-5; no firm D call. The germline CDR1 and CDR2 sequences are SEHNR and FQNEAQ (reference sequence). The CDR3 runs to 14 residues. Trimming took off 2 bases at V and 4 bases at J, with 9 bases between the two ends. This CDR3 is CASSLPPGNQPQHF. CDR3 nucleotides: TGTGCCAGCAGCTTACCCCCGGGGAATCAGCCCCAGCATTTT.

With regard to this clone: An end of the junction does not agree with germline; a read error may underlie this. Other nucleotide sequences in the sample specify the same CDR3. As DNA, the CDR3 is TGTGCCAGCAGTCAAGTAGACAACTACAATGAGCAGTTCTTC. This translates into CASSQVDNYNEQFF. This rearrangement joins TRBV3-1 (or the pseudogene TRBV3-2) to TRBJ2-1; D remains ambiguous. The CDR3 totals 14 residues. Germline CDR1 reads LGHDT; CDR2 reads YNNKEL (reference sequence).